These 2 T cell receptor beta chains originate from one sample sequenced in a study of CD8 T cells in ankylosing spondylitis. Using its own MiXCR run on the 5' RACE reads, TCRdb lists one record per CDR3 protein. This table holds just over 350,000 distinct CDR3 sequences, around 20% found once. What was sequenced was blood, either unsorted or a sorted T cell fraction (not recorded which). Source of these receptors: a male donor with ankylosing spondylitis or in good health (not recorded which).

The chain links TRBV9 to TRBJ2-7, with 7 bases lining up with TRBD1. V was pared by 0 bases and J by 3 bases, with 6 bases of the junction left unmatched. The CDR3 runs to 15 residues. CDR1 is SGDLS and CDR2 is YYNGEE in the germline V gene. CDR3 protein: CASSVGGTVYYEQYF. DNA of the CDR3: TGTGCCAGCAGCGTAGGTGGGACAGTATACTACGAGCAGTACTTC.

The chain employs TRBV20-1 and TRBJ2-2; perhaps TRBD1 as D (5 bases). CDR1 is DFQATT and CDR2 is SNEGSKA in the germline V gene (reference sequence). This CDR3 comprises 12 residues. V gave up 5 bases and J gave up 6 bases, with 10 bases separating them. CDR3 protein: CSAGPRAGELFF. The CDR3 DNA reads TGCAGTGCTGGGCCCAGGGCCGGGGAGCTGTTTTTT.